Following are 11 T cell receptor beta chains from one sample sequenced in a study of regulatory T cells in long-lasting Graves disease. Documented time point: persistent/refractory GD, antithyroid drugs over 5 years with positive TRAb. PBMC-derived RNA was used for the TCR library. To make TCR beta libraries, researchers used iRepertoire HTBI primers and Arm-PCR of CDR3 regions. TCRdb processed the multiplex PCR reads anew with MiXCR; each CDR3 protein has one entry. This table has 300,000 to 350,000 distinct CDR3 sequences, 20% appearing once. This sample comprised peripheral blood mononuclear cells (PBMCs), obtained when the disease was refractory, from a patient treated with antithyroid drugs. These TCRs come from a female donor with Graves disease.

The rearrangement links TRBV30 to TRBJ2-7; tentatively, D is TRBD1 (5 bases). Trimming pared 1 base from V and 4 bases from J, leaving 11 bases between. Germline V gives CDR1 GTSNPN, CDR2 SVGIG (reference sequence). This CDR3 comprises 13 residues. The CDR3 loop is CAWSGTRVYEQYF. The CDR3 DNA reads TGTGCCTGGAGTGGGACAAGGGTTTACGAGCAGTACTTC.

This clonotype was counted many times. V gene TRBV20-1 combines with J gene TRBJ1-3, with D unresolved. V lost 6 bases, J lost 0 bases, and 9 bases lay in between. This CDR3 has 13 residues. CDR1 is DFQATT and CDR2 is SNEGSKA in the germline V gene (reference sequence). In nucleotides, the CDR3 is TGCAGTGCCAGCGGGTACTCTGGAAACACCATATATTTT. Protein product: CSASGYSGNTIYF.

CDR3 sequence (DNA): TGCGCCAGCAGCCGGAGGGACCTAAAAAATGAAAAACTGTTTTTT. Residues: CASSRRDLKNEKLFF. This chain uses TRBV5-1 with TRBJ1-4, with D perhaps matching TRBD1 (5 bases). The CDR3 is 15 amino acids. V lost 4 bases and J lost 5, with 15 bases in between. CDR1 and CDR2 from the germline V gene are SGHRS and YFSETQ.

Ten or more counts support this clonotype. The chain combines TRBV7-2 with TRBJ2-7; the match to TRBD1 covers 9 bases. The CDR3 has 16 amino acids. Losses at the gene ends were 1 base for V and 1 base for J; bases not matched to a gene: 5. CDR1 is SGHTA, CDR2 FQGNSA, per germline. As DNA, the CDR3 is TGTGCCAGCAGCTTAGGATCACAGGGGGCGTCCTACGAGCAGTACTTC. It encodes CASSLGSQGASYEQYF.

The chain joins TRBV20-1 to TRBJ1-4, with TRBD1 matching 8 bases. Trimming removed 6 bases from V and 8 bases from J; junction bases left unmatched: 11. Germline V CDR1 and CDR2: DFQATT, SNEGSKA (reference sequence). The CDR3 spans 14 residues. CDR3 DNA: TGCAGTGCGCCGGACAGGGTCCGGGGAGAAAAACTGTTTTTT. Its translation is CSAPDRVRGEKLFF.

With respect to this clonotype: Here the CDR3 omits its conserved ending phenylalanine or tryptophan, so a read error is the likely source. The chain combines TRBV6-1 with TRBJ1-3; D may be TRBD1 (6 bases). The germline V gene has CDR1 MNHNS and CDR2 SASEGT. The CDR3 runs 14 residues. V was trimmed by 3 bases and J by 2 bases, leaving 8 bases between them. CDR3 in amino acids: CASSEGHTGNTIYY. The CDR3 nucleotides read TGTGCCAGCAGTGAGGGACATACTGGAAACACCATATATTAT.

This clonotype was detected many times. The rearrangement links TRBV2 to TRBJ2-4; 8 positions match TRBD1. Germline V gene lookup returns CDR1 SNHLY and CDR2 FYNNEI. The J segment lost 4 bases and the V segment lost 6 bases, leaving 5 bases of the junction unmatched. The CDR3 length is 14 residues. The DNA for the CDR3 is TGTGCCAGCAGGGACGACAGGGGAAAAAACATTCAGTACTTC. Translating gives CASRDDRGKNIQYF.

There are a few counts of this clonotype. The V and J genes are TRBV10-3 and TRBJ1-1, with D tentatively TRBD1 (6 bases). CDR1 is ENHRY and CDR2 is SYGVKD in the germline V gene. The CDR3 consists of 14 residues. Trimming shortened V by 0 bases and J by 5 bases, and 10 bases separated the two germline ends. Here the CDR3 reads CAISESGGRTEAFF. CDR3 DNA: TGTGCCATCAGTGAGTCGGGGGGGCGAACTGAAGCTTTCTTT.

This clonotype was counted at least ten times. The genes are TRBV10-3 and TRBJ2-5; D ambiguous. V lost 6 bases and J 4 bases, leaving 27 bases between the germline ends. CDR3 length equals 18 residues. Germline values: CDR1 ENHRY, CDR2 SYGVKD. The CDR3 region has the DNA TGTGCCATCAGCCGAGCGCCCGAGTCCTTAGTCCGCGGAGAGACCCAGTACTTC. Its protein product is CAISRAPESLVRGETQYF.

The sample holds many counts of this clonotype. The chain uses TRBV30 and TRBJ2-5, with TRBD1 matching over 7 bases. J lost 5 bases, V lost 6 bases, and 9 bases had no gene match. Germline CDR1 and CDR2: GTSNPN and SVGIG (reference sequence). The CDR3 is 13 amino acids. The CDR3 protein is CACSRNRGETQYF. The CDR3 DNA is TGTGCCTGTTCGAGAAACAGGGGCGAGACCCAGTACTTC.

The chain combines TRBV29-1 with TRBJ1-1; D might be TRBD1 (5 bases). In germline, CDR1 is SQVTM, CDR2 ANQGSEA. Trimming stripped 7 bases from V and 1 base from J, with 10 bases between. This CDR3 comprises 12 residues. The CDR3 coding sequence is TGCAGCGGGGGGACGGGGAACACTGAAGCTTTCTTT. Encoded protein: CSGGTGNTEAFF.